This T cell receptor (beta chain) was documented in a study of T cell responses to AZD1222 COVID-19 vaccine. Study-level information: Samples with a second dose at about 4 or about 12 weeks were pooled together.

Study-wide results and limits: Vaccine-associated CD4 TCRs ranged over spike, dominating at 160-218 and 743-854. Spike-specific TCR breadth and depth were elevated following two AZD1222 doses.

This clone was observed a single time. Its specificity is unknown. Germline lookup yields CDR1 SGHRS and CDR2 YFSETQ. The CDR3 runs to 12 residues. V dropped 2 bases and J dropped 6 bases, with 7 bases sitting between them. Produced via immunoSEQ multiplex PCR; TCRdb's table is partial and in-frame only. The sample lists 90,000 to 120,000 clones, around 89% occurring once. The material sequenced was peripheral blood, taken on day 0 of AZD1222 vaccination. This TCR was recovered from an adult in good health. J is TRBJ2-3 and V is TRBV5-1; D is unclear. DNA for the CDR3: TGCGCCAGCAGCTTAACATCGGATACGCAGTATTTT. Translation: CASSLTSDTQYF. The complete variable domain, with remaining parts taken from reference TRBV5-1 and TRBJ2-3, reads KAGVTQTPRYLIKTRGQQVTLSCSPISGHRSVSWYQQTPGQGLQFLFEYFSETQRNKGNFPGRFSGRQFSNSRSEMNVSTLELGDSALYLCASSLTSDTQYFGPGTRLTVL.